This T cell receptor beta chain was captured by sequencing in a study of blood T cell repertoires in COVID-19. Produced via immunoSEQ multiplex PCR; TCRdb's table is partial and in-frame only. This table has over 130,000 clones, around 81% appearing once. Per the germline V gene, CDR1 is LGHDT and CDR2 is YNNKEL (reference sequence). The CDR3 runs to 15 residues. The ends were cut back, 0 bases at V and 1 base at J, with 10 bases in the middle. The sequence was obtained from a human donor in a cohort sampled during active COVID-19. The chain combines TRBV3-1 (or the pseudogene TRBV3-2) with TRBJ2-7; no firm D call. The specimen was peripheral blood. This CDR3 reads CASSQDPQTSYEQYF. The DNA of the CDR3 is TGTGCCAGCAGCCAAGATCCGCAGACTTCCTACGAGCAGTACTTC.